Given below is one T cell receptor beta chain in context. As yet, its antigen is unknown. These data originate in a study of shared clonotypes between healthy human individuals. Study at large: The donor pool was made up of a couple of women and three men aged 18 to 49. Regarding the study as a whole: The represented genetic and exposure-history diversity was limited by the small number of donors. A reduction in generation probabilities was seen for non-shared clonotypes relative to those shared by all four donors. Only blood was sampled, and tissue TCR repertoires likely differ from blood ones.

This CDR3 is 17 amino acids long. Trimming took 5 bases from V and 5 from J, leaving 24 bases between them. Germline CDR1 and CDR2: MDHEN and SYDVKM. Produced via immunoSEQ multiplex PCR; TCRdb's table is partial and in-frame only. This table holds about 2 million clones, 85% to 95% found once. The clonotype originates from a man in his late teens or twenties in good health. The rearrangement links TRBV28 to TRBJ1-2; possible D gene TRBD1, 5 bases. Specimen: naive CD4+ T cells sorted from blood. Subset noted: CD45RA+ positively selected. The CDR3 here is CASSGNLGGTDRYGYTF. The CDR3 coding sequence is TGTGCCAGCAGTGGAAATCTTGGGGGGACGGACCGATATGGCTACACCTTC.